The present entry profiles one T cell receptor beta chain with its context. No antigen is known for it. Some clones are missing from TCRdb's copy, which holds only in-frame ones; the method was immunoSEQ multiplex PCR. The sample contains 2 million to 2.5 million clones, approximately 96% of which appear only once. This sample is drawn from a study of shared clonotypes between healthy human individuals. Study results and caveats: Clonotypes not shared had lower generation probabilities than those common to all four donors.

The CDR3 is made up of 16 amino acids. The V end was cut by 1 base, the J end by 4 bases, with 14 bases between. Looked up from germline, CDR1 is SGHDN and CDR2 is FVKESK. Naive CD4+ cells were CD45RA-selected; the remaining cells were memory. The rearrangement joins TRBV14 to TRBJ1-3; TRBD1 might be the D (5 bases). The sample comprised naive CD4+ T cells sorted from blood. Sample subset: CD45RA+ positively selected. This clonotype originated in a man between 18 and 29 years old in good health. Written as DNA, the CDR3 is TGTGCCAGCAGCCAAGCTTGGGGCTCGTCAGGAAACACCATATATTTT. It yields the protein CASSQAWGSSGNTIYF.